The 24 T cell receptor beta chains presented below share a single source sample, sequenced in a study of CD8 T cells in Susac syndrome. An input of about 0.5 to 1 ug of RNA was subjected to reverse transcription using random hexamers. TCRdb called the immunoSEQ multiplex PCR reads again in MiXCR, with one record for every CDR3 protein. The sample comprises roughly 400,000 distinct CDR3 sequences, roughly 85% of which are singletons, and about 0.12% rests with the top ten. Material for sequencing was CD8+ T cells from PBMCs. The receptors originated from a human donor with multiple sclerosis.

J is TRBJ1-1 and V is TRBV5-1, with D possibly TRBD1 on 5 matching bases. Trimming shortened V by 0 bases and J by 7 bases, and 19 bases separated the two germline ends. The CDR3 consists of 16 residues. Per the germline V gene, CDR1 is SGHRS and CDR2 is YFSETQ. The CDR3 nucleotides read TGCGCCAGCAGCTTGGAACGGGGGTGGAAGCAGGTTGAAGCTTTCTTT. Encoded protein: CASSLERGWKQVEAFF.

V gene TRBV7-9 combines with J gene TRBJ2-7, with 7 bases that match TRBD1. Germline CDR1 and CDR2: SEHNR and FQNEAQ (reference sequence). The CDR3 runs to 16 residues. Trimming cost V 1 base and J 3 bases; bases outside gene matches: 9. CDR3 sequence (DNA): TGTGCCAGCAGCTTAGGAAGCGTCACAGGGGACTACGAGCAGTACTTC. Translating it yields CASSLGSVTGDYEQYF.

The chain recombines TRBV4-1 with TRBJ2-2; D unclear. Trimming took 2 bases from V and 4 from J, leaving 11 bases between them. The CDR3 covers 15 residues. Germline V CDR1 and CDR2: MGHRA, YSYEKL. CDR3 in DNA: TGCGCCAGCAGCCAAAATGTCCCAGGCACCGGGGAGCTGTTTTTT. Its protein product is CASSQNVPGTGELFF.

The V gene is TRBV5-1, the J gene TRBJ2-7; 7 bases align to TRBD1. Germline V gene data show CDR1 as SGHRS and CDR2 as YFSETQ. With V trimmed by 4 bases and J by 0 bases, 7 bases remained unmatched. CDR3 length: 15 amino acids. In DNA form, the CDR3 reads TGCGCCAGCAGCCCCTGGACAGGAAGCTCCTACGAGCAGTACTTC. As protein: CASSPWTGSSYEQYF.

The gene calls are TRBV6-5 and TRBJ2-3, with D tentatively TRBD1 or TRBD2 (6 bases each). Germline CDR1 is MNHEY and CDR2 is SVGAGI. The V end was cut by 0 bases, the J end by 4 bases, with 17 bases between. There are 17 residues in the CDR3. The CDR3 here is CASSYSESGASSDTQYF. In DNA form, the CDR3 reads TGTGCCAGCAGTTACTCGGAATCGGGGGCGAGTTCAGATACGCAGTATTTT.

This rearrangement joins TRBV12-3 or TRBV12-4 to TRBJ2-1; D might be TRBD2 (6 bases). The V end lost 5 bases, the J end lost 2 bases, and 10 bases lay between the germline ends. This CDR3 region has 14 residues. The chain's CDR3 is CASSGLATYNEQFF. CDR3 nucleotides: TGTGCCAGCAGTGGGCTAGCGACCTACAATGAGCAGTTCTTC.

This clonotype appeared a single time. The rearrangement uses TRBV9 and TRBJ2-7; tentatively, D is TRBD1 (5 bases). Germline-derived CDR1 and CDR2 are SGDLS and YYNGEE. Deletions cut 0 bases from V and 3 bases from J, with 7 bases between. The length of the CDR3 is 13 residues. CDR3 residues: CASSVETDYEQYF. Written as DNA, the CDR3 is TGTGCCAGCAGCGTAGAGACAGACTACGAGCAGTACTTC.

The chain links TRBV6-5 to TRBJ2-7; 7 positions agree with TRBD1. CDR1 and CDR2 from the germline V gene are MNHEY and SVGAGI. The V and J ends lost 5 bases and 1 base, in that order; junction bases with no gene match: 5. This CDR3 has 14 residues. The CDR3 sequence: CASSTTQGSYEQYF. The DNA for the CDR3 is TGTGCCAGCAGTACAACACAGGGGTCCTACGAGCAGTACTTC.

The V and J genes are TRBV7-9 and TRBJ2-1; D possibly corresponds to TRBD2 (6 bases). V was clipped by 5 bases and J by 9 bases, with 26 bases between them. This CDR3 contains 17 residues. The V gene's germline CDR1 is SEHNR and CDR2 FQNEAQ (reference sequence). As DNA, the CDR3 is TGTGCCAGCAGCGACGAACTAGCAGGAGGGAGCGGTGCTGAGCAGTTCTTC. Its translation is CASSDELAGGSGAEQFF.

This rearrangement joins TRBV11-3 to TRBJ2-1; 9 positions match TRBD1. Germline V CDR1 and CDR2: SGHNT, YENEEA. The CDR3 is 15 residues long. Germline trimming cut 5 bases from V and 2 bases from J; bases unmatched to any gene: 4. CDR3 DNA: TGTGCCAGCAGCGGGACAGGGTTGACCTACAATGAGCAGTTCTTC. Translated, it gives CASSGTGLTYNEQFF.

V is TRBV20-1 and J is TRBJ1-2, with a possible D match to TRBD1 (6 bases). Trimming removed 3 bases from V and 4 bases from J, with 18 bases in between. This CDR3 has 15 residues. The germline gives CDR1 DFQATT, CDR2 SNEGSKA (reference sequence). The CDR3 loop is CSASSYRDPAYGYTF. CDR3 sequence (DNA): TGCAGTGCTAGCTCTTACAGGGATCCGGCCTATGGCTACACCTTC.

This chain uses TRBV6-5 with TRBJ2-1; weak D call: TRBD1 (5 bases). Germline assignment: CDR1 MNHEY and CDR2 SVGAGI. The CDR3 is made up of 20 amino acids. V lost 0 bases and J 0 bases, leaving 21 bases between the germline ends. The CDR3 DNA is TGTGCCAGCAGTTACTCGGGGCAGGGTCATAAAGAGAGCTCCTACAATGAGCAGTTCTTC. Protein product: CASSYSGQGHKESSYNEQFF.

The chain joins TRBV27 to TRBJ2-2, with D unresolved. Germline CDR1 reads MNHEY; CDR2 reads SMNVEV (reference sequence). The CDR3 is 16 amino acids. The ends were cut back, 1 base at V and 5 bases at J, with 14 bases in the middle. CDR3 DNA: TGTGCCAGCAGTTTATACGTAGAAGGTCCTACCGGGGAGCTGTTTTTT. Its protein product is CASSLYVEGPTGELFF.

This clonotype was picked up one time. The chain carries TRBV6-1 and TRBJ2-7; 12 bases are shared with TRBD1. The junction had 2 bases not matched to a gene; V was cut back by 3 bases and J by 5 bases. This CDR3 has 14 amino acids. CDR1 and CDR2 (germline): MNHNS, SASEGT. The CDR3 loop is CASSEGTGGNEQYF. The DNA of the CDR3 is TGTGCCAGCAGTGAGGGGACAGGGGGCAACGAGCAGTACTTC.

This chain uses TRBV7-9 with TRBJ2-1; 9 bases are a match to TRBD2. The CDR3 consists of 15 residues. V was pared by 5 bases and J by 4 bases, with 6 bases of the junction left unmatched. The V gene's germline CDR1 is SEHNR and CDR2 FQNEAQ (reference sequence). Here the CDR3 reads CASSPSGASYNEQFF. The CDR3 DNA reads as TGTGCCAGCAGCCCTAGCGGGGCCTCTTACAATGAGCAGTTCTTC.

The chain employs TRBV24-1 and TRBJ2-1; D is unclear. V was pared by 5 bases and J by 6 bases, with 10 bases between. The CDR3 length is 13 residues. The germline gives CDR1 KGHDR, CDR2 SFDVKD. The CDR3: CATSVHPFNEQFF. In nucleotides, the CDR3 is TGTGCCACCAGTGTTCACCCCTTCAATGAGCAGTTCTTC.

This clonotype has a single count. Here the CDR3 reads CAIMLGEGNTGELFF. The CDR3 bases are TGTGCCATCATGCTAGGGGAGGGAAACACCGGGGAGCTGTTTTTT. The chain combines TRBV10-3 with TRBJ2-2, with 7 bases that match TRBD2. V gave up 7 bases and J gave up 2 bases; unmatched junction bases: 7. CDR3 length: 15 amino acids. Germline V gives CDR1 ENHRY, CDR2 SYGVKD.

This clonotype was counted between two and nine times. The V and J genes are TRBV27 and TRBJ2-2; D is possibly TRBD1 (6 bases). The length of the CDR3 is 14 residues. Germline-derived CDR1 and CDR2 are MNHEY and SMNVEV (reference sequence). V lost 4 bases and J 1 base, leaving 7 bases between the germline ends. CDR3 sequence (DNA): TGTGCCAGCAGTTGGGGACAGAACACCGGGGAGCTGTTTTTT. It codes for CASSWGQNTGELFF.

The CDR3 loop reads CAISSGDHQETQYF. The CDR3 bases are TGTGCCATCAGTAGCGGGGACCACCAAGAGACCCAGTACTTC. The V call is TRBV10-3, the J call TRBJ2-5, with 7 bases lining up with TRBD2. CDR1 and CDR2 from the germline V gene are ENHRY and SYGVKD. The CDR3 totals 14 residues. The trim removed 5 bases at V and 0 bases at J, leaving 3 bases unmatched.

This chain uses TRBV20-1 with TRBJ2-1; tentatively, D is TRBD1 (6 bases). The V and J ends lost 3 bases and 0 bases respectively, with 12 bases between them. Germline CDR1 DFQATT, CDR2 SNEGSKA (reference sequence). The length of the CDR3 is 15 residues. Written as DNA, the CDR3 is TGCAGTGCTAGGGGGGACACCCGCTCCTACAATGAGCAGTTCTTC. Protein sequence: CSARGDTRSYNEQFF.

The gene calls are TRBV15 and TRBJ2-7; TRBD2 agrees at 8 bases. Germline values: CDR1 LNHNV, CDR2 YYDKDF (reference sequence). V lost 8 bases and J lost 4; bases outside the gene matches: 7. The CDR3 spans 13 residues. CDR3 sequence reads: CATSFERGYEQYF. The CDR3 region has the DNA TGTGCCACCTCGTTCGAGCGGGGGTACGAGCAGTACTTC. The full variable domain, in which reference TRBV15 and TRBJ2-7 provide the parts outside the CDR3, is DAMVIQNPRYQVTQFGKPVTLSCSQTLNHNVMYWYQQKSSQAPKLLFHYYDKDFNNEADTPDNFQSRRPNTSFCFLDIRSPGLGDTAMYLCATSFERGYEQYFGPGTRLTVT.

V is TRBV6-5 and J is TRBJ2-1, with D possibly called TRBD1 or TRBD2 (5 bases each). Germline V lookup: CDR1 MNHEY, CDR2 SVGAGI. The CDR3 has 15 residues. V was trimmed by 2 bases and J by 9 bases, leaving 17 bases between them. CDR3 nucleotide sequence: TGTGCCAGCAGTTACCCCGGGACGCCCCGTCGTGAGCAGTTCTTC. Protein: CASSYPGTPRREQFF.

The chain links TRBV2 to TRBJ2-5; D remains unclear. The CDR3 contains 13 residues. CDR1 and CDR2 (germline): SNHLY, FYNNEI. The ends were cut back, 3 bases at V and 1 base at J, with 6 bases in the middle. The CDR3 reads CASSDLTQETQYF. The DNA of the CDR3 is TGTGCCAGCAGTGACCTAACCCAAGAGACCCAGTACTTC.

The genes are TRBV5-6 and TRBJ1-4, with TRBD1 matching over 9 bases. V lost 2 bases, J lost 7 bases, and 3 bases stayed unmatched. Per germline, CDR1 SGHDT and CDR2 YYEEEE. The CDR3 consists of 14 residues. CDR3 sequence: CASSFGTGIEKLFF. CDR3 nucleotides: TGTGCCAGCAGCTTTGGGACAGGGATTGAAAAACTGTTTTTT.